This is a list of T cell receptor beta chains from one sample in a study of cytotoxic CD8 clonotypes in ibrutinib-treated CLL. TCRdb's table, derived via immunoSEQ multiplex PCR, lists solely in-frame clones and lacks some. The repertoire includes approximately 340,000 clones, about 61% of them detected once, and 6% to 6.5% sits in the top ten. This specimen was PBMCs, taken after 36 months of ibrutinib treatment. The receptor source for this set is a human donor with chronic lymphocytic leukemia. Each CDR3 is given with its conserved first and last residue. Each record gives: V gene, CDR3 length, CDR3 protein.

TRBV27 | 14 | CASSPIGPGGEQYF
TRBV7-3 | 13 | CASSFSPSTEAFF
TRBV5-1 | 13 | CASRQDRYTEAFF
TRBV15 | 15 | CATSRVREINTEAFF
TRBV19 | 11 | CASSIQETQYF
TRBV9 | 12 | CASSVVNTEAFF
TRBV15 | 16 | CATSRGTGVTNEKLFF
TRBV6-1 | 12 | CASSVTGYEQYF
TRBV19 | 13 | CASTGLPGSPLHF
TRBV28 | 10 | CASRNEKLFF
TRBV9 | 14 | CASSPTGTGYEQYF
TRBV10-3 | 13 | CAISDGVNQPQHF
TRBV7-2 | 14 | CASSALARTDTQYF
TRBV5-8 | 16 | CASSLAVAAPNYGYTF
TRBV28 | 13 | CASTYTGAGELFF
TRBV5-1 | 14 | CASSLRGGVNEQYF
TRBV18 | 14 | CASSTTSRQETQYF
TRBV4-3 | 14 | CASSQDLYGYEQYF
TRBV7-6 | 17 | CASSLANPGLGPYEQYF
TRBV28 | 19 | CASSLTPATGPILNYGYTF
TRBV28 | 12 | CASSTGAEKLFF
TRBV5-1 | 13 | CASSYPGLDEQYF
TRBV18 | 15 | CASSPLGKLTYEQYF
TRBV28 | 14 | CAILTQRDGQPQHF
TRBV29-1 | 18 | CSVDRYRDIPKAHQPQHF
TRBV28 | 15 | CASSLTLAGTGELFF
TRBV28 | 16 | CASSQINRGAHNGYTF
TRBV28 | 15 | CASSPTGVESYEQYF
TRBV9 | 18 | CASSELPGQGSSGNTIYF
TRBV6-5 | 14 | CASSPTETRNTIYF
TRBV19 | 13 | CASSIRRAGGYTF
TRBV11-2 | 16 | CASSSGQIDSNQPQHF
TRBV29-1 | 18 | CSVDLYHILAGVLETQYF
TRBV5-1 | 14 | CASSPRHGSYEQYF
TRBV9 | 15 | CASSWTGGVEGEQFF
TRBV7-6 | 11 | CASTNSGEQFF
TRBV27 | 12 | CASSLGGGIQYF
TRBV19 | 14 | CASSQQLYQETQYF
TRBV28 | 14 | CASSLLMGNYGYTF
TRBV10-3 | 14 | CAISDDGAADTQYF
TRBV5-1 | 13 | CASKEGDPYGYTF
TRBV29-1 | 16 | CSVEGASGGPSHTQYF
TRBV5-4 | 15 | CASSTGTGKTGELFF
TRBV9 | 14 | CASSALAATYEQYF
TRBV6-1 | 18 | CATSERWGREFRTDTQYF
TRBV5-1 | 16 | CASSPEGRSSTDTQYF
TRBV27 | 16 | CASSLQRREGVDEQYF
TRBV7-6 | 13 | CASSSFRGYEQYF
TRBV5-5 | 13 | CASSAGTQETQYF
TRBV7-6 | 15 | CASSASSGGPYEQYF
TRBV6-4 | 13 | CASSGSGGNEQFF
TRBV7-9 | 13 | CASSFTDGHTQYF
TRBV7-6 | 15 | CASSQGHRSTDTQYF
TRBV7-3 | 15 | CASSSTGASTDTQYF
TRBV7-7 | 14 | CASSPRQGNYEQYF
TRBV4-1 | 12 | CASSQVRGSQYF